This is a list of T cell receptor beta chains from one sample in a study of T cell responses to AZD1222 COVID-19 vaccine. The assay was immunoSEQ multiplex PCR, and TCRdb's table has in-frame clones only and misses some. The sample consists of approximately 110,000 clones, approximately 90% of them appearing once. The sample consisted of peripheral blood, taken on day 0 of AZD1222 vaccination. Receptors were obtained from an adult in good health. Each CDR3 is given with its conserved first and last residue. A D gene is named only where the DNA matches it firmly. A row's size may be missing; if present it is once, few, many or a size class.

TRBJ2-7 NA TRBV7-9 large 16 TGTGCCAGCAGCTTAGTGGGGATTTCCCCTAGGGACGAGCAGTACTTC CASSLVGISPRDEQYF
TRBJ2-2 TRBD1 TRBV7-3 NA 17 TGTGCCAGCAGCTTAACAGGGGGCATGTGGATCCCCGGGGAGCTGTTTTTT CASSLTGGMWIPGELFF
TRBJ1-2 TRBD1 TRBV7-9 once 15 TGTGCCAGCAGCCTCCCCGGACAGGGAAACTATGGCTACACCTTC CASSLPGQGNYGYTF
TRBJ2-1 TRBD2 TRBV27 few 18 TGTGCCAGCAACAGACTAGCGGGTGCGAGAAGCTCCTACAATGAGCAGTTCTTC CASNRLAGARSSYNEQFF
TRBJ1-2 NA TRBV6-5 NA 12 TGTGCCAGCAGGGATCCCCTTCGAGACTACACCTTC CASRDPLRDYTF
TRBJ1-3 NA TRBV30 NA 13 TGTGCCTGGGACGAGGCCTCTGGAAACACCATATATTTT CAWDEASGNTIYF
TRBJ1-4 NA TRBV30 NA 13 TGTGCCTGGAGTGTACTGTTTAATGAAAAACTGTTTTTT CAWSVLFNEKLFF
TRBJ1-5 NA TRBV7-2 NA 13 TGTGCCAGCACCAAGAATAGCAATCAGCCCCAGCATTTT CASTKNSNQPQHF
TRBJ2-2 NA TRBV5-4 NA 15 TGTGCCAGCAGCCCGGGGTGGGCACCCACCGGGGAGCTGTTTTTT CASSPGWAPTGELFF
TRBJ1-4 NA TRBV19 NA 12 TGTGCCAGTAGTTCTCCGACGGAAAAACTGTTTTTT CASSSPTEKLFF
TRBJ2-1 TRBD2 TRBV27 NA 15 TGTGCCAGCCGCCCCCTAGCGGGAGCCCACAATGAGCAGTTCTTC CASRPLAGAHNEQFF
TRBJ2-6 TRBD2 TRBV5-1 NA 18 TGCCCCCGCCGCGCGGCGGGGGGGTCTCCCTCTGGGGCCAACGTCCTGACTTTC CPRRAAGGSPSGANVLTF
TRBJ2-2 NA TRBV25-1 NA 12 TGTGCCAGCAGCAGGGGCACCGGGGAGCTGTTTTTT CASSRGTGELFF
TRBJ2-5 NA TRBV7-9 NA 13 TGTGCCAGCAGCCCCGCAAGCCGAAAGACCCAGTACTTC CASSPASRKTQYF
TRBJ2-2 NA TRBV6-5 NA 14 TGTGCCGTTTCCCCAGGGGCGAGGGGCGGGGAGCTGTTTTTT CAVSPGARGGELFF
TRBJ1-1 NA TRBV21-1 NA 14 TGTGCCAGCAGTAAATTGGTAGGGGTGGGTGAAGCTTTCTTT CASSKLVGVGEAFF
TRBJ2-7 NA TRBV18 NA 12 TGTGCCAGCTCACTCGACCTCTACGAGCAGTACTTC CASSLDLYEQYF
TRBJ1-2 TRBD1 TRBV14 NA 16 TGTGCCAGCAGCCAAGTTAGGGGGCCTAATGTCTATGGCTACACCTTC CASSQVRGPNVYGYTF
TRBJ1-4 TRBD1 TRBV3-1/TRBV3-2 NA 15 TGTGCCAGCACGGACAGGGGGTCTGTCGATGAAAAACTGTTTTTT CASTDRGSVDEKLFF
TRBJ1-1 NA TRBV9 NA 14 TGTGCCAGCAGCGCCACGACAGGGAACACTGAAGCTTTCTTT CASSATTGNTEAFF
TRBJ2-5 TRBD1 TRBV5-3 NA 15 TGTGCCAGAAGCTTGGTAGGGACAGGGGAGGAGACCCAGTACTTC CARSLVGTGEETQYF
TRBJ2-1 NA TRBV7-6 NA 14 TGTGCCAGCAGCTCTATAGGGGGGGACAATGAGCAGTTCTTC CASSSIGGDNEQFF
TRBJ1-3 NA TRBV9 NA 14 TGTGCCAGCAGCGTGGAAGGGTCTGGAAACACCATATATTTT CASSVEGSGNTIYF
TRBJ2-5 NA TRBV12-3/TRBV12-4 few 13 TGTGCCAGCAGTTTAGTCAGGAAAGAGACCCAGTACTTC CASSLVRKETQYF
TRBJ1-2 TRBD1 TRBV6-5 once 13 TGTGCCAGCAGCTCAGGGGGTAACTATGGCTACACCTTC CASSSGGNYGYTF
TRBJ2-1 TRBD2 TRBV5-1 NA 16 TGCGCCAGCAGCTTGGGGACGGGGGGACCCTACAATGAGCAGTTCTTC CASSLGTGGPYNEQFF
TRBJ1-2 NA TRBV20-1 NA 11 TGCAGTGCTAGAGACAGCTATGGCTACACCTTC CSARDSYGYTF
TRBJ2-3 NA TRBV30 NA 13 TGTGCCTGGAGTGGGGGGGTCACAGATACGCAGTATTTT CAWSGGVTDTQYF
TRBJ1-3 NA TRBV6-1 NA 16 TGTGCCAGCAGTGAAAATCTCCCAGGCTCTGGAAACACCATATATTTT CASSENLPGSGNTIYF
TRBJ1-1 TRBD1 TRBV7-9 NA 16 TGTGCCAGCAGCTTAGTAGGAGGACAGGGGTCAACTGAAGCTTTCTTT CASSLVGGQGSTEAFF
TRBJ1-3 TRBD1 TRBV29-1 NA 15 TGCAGCGTTGGGGACAGGCGCCTTTCCGGAAACACCATATATTTT CSVGDRRLSGNTIYF
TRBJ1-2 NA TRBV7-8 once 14 TGTGCCAGCAGCTTAGGGCAGTCTAACTATGGCTACACCTTC CASSLGQSNYGYTF
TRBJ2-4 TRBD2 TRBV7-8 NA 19 TGTGCCAGCAGCTTAGGTCTAGCGGGAGGACGGTTAGCCAAAAACATTCAGTACTTC CASSLGLAGGRLAKNIQYF
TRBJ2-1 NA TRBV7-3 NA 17 TGTGCCAGCAGCTTAATGACTAGGGGGTCCATCTACAATGAGCAGTTCTTC CASSLMTRGSIYNEQFF
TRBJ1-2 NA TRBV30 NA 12 TGTGCCTGGAGTTCGGAGGACTATGGCTACACCTTC CAWSSEDYGYTF
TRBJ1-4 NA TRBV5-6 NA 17 TGTGCCAGCAGCTCCTCGGACTTTACAGGGATAAAGGAAAAACTGTTTTTT CASSSSDFTGIKEKLFF
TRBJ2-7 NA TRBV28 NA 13 TGTGCCAGCAGTTTGACAGATGCCTACGAGCAGTACTTC CASSLTDAYEQYF
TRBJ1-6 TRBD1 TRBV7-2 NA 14 TGTGCCAGCAGCCTTCAGGGGGCTTGGTCACCCCTCCACTTT CASSLQGAWSPLHF
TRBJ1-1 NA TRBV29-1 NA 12 TGCAGCGCCTGGACTCCAGGCACTGAAGCTTTCTTT CSAWTPGTEAFF